This entry concerns a single TCR beta chain. The data were obtained in a study of blood T cell repertoires in COVID-19. Original processing notes: Amplification of reference gene primers was used by the study to estimate nucleated cell counts. Profiling relied on immunoSEQ multiplex PCR, and the TCRdb table lists in-frame clones only, not all of them. That table is the source of V, J and clone size, and D and trimming were worked out from the DNA. The sample contains about 44,000 clones, around 90% of which appear only once. The germline V gene has CDR1 LNHDA and CDR2 SQIVND (reference sequence). The V and J ends lost 5 bases and 1 base, in that order; junction bases with no gene match: 3. This CDR3 spans 14 amino acids.

The specimen sequenced was peripheral blood. The TCR originated in a woman older than 75 in a cohort sampled during active or convalescent COVID-19. The chain links TRBV19 to TRBJ2-3, with TRBD1 identical over 7 bases. The CDR3 protein is CASSPTGRTDTQYF. CDR3 sequence (DNA): TGTGCCAGTAGTCCGACAGGGCGCACAGATACGCAGTATTTT. The whole variable domain, remainder taken from reference TRBV19 and TRBJ2-3, is DGGITQSPKYLFRKEGQNVTLSCEQNLNHDAMYWYRQDPGQGLRLIYYSQIVNDFQKGDIAEGYSVSREKKESFPLTVTSAQKNPTAFYLCASSPTGRTDTQYFGPGTRLTVL.